Presented here are 16 T cell receptor beta chains from one specimen sequenced in a study of CD8+CD57+ T cells in acquired aplastic anemia. Sequencing was done on patients that had shown CD8+CD57+ cell expansion by flow cytometry. Both TCR beta VDJ combination and CDR3 sequence profiling were carried out. Genomic DNA was the template for this profiling. TCRdb processed the reads anew with MiXCR; each CDR3 protein has one entry. The table has about 290,000 distinct CDR3 sequences, 56% seen once. The specimen was sorted CD4+, CD8+, or CD8+CD57+ T cells (not recorded which) from PBMCs. The origin of the receptors is a human donor with aplastic anemia.

The chain couples TRBV6-5 to TRBJ1-6; weak D call: TRBD1 (5 bases). Germline values: CDR1 MNHEY, CDR2 SVGAGI. CDR3 size: 18 residues. With 0 bases removed from V and 0 bases from J, the gap between germline ends came to 12 bases. The CDR3 loop is CASSYSRGTSSYNSPLHF. The CDR3 coding sequence is TGTGCCAGCAGTTACTCGCGGGGCACTAGCTCCTATAATTCACCCCTCCACTTT.

The sample holds a few counts of this clonotype. The genes are TRBV15 and TRBJ2-5; tentatively, D is TRBD1 (6 bases). V lost 0 bases, J lost 7 bases, and 18 bases lay in between. This CDR3 is 16 amino acids long. Germline loops: CDR1 LNHNV, CDR2 YYDKDF (reference sequence). The CDR3 DNA follows: TGTGCCACCAGCAGAGATGGCAGGGGTCCGGGTGGGACCCAGTACTTC. This codes for CATSRDGRGPGGTQYF.

This chain joins TRBV19 and TRBJ2-7, with TRBD1 matching over 8 bases. This CDR3 is built from 15 residues. Germline loops: CDR1 LNHDA, CDR2 SQIVND (reference sequence). Germline trimming cut 5 bases from V and 1 base from J; bases unmatched to any gene: 7. The CDR3 region is CASSFRTGRSYEQYF. In DNA form, the CDR3 reads TGTGCCAGTAGTTTCCGGACAGGGCGGTCCTACGAGCAGTACTTC.

The CDR3, as DNA: TGTGCCACCAGTGATTTGGTCCCGGGACGGTCCGATGAGCAGTTCTTC. Its translation is CATSDLVPGRSDEQFF. The V and J genes are TRBV24-1 and TRBJ2-1; either TRBD1 or TRBD2 may supply D (5 bases each). CDR3 length: 16 residues. Trimming shortened V by 0 bases and J by 8 bases, and 16 bases separated the two germline ends. Germline V gives CDR1 KGHDR, CDR2 SFDVKD.

The chain employs TRBV6-1 and TRBJ2-1; TRBD2 might be the D (8 bases). Looked up from germline, CDR1 is MNHNS and CDR2 is SASEGT. This CDR3 is built from 14 residues. V was trimmed by 5 bases and J by 9 bases, leaving 17 bases between them. The chain's CDR3 is CASSYRGLGGEQFF. The CDR3 DNA reads as TGTGCCAGCAGTTACAGGGGACTAGGGGGTGAGCAGTTCTTC.

This chain links TRBV15 with TRBJ1-6; D might be TRBD1 (6 bases). The V gene's germline CDR1 is LNHNV and CDR2 YYDKDF (reference sequence). This CDR3 contains 14 residues. Trimming removed 5 bases from V and 4 bases from J, with 9 bases in between. In DNA form, the CDR3 reads TGTGCCACCAGCGTCCAGGGGTATAATTCACCCCTCCACTTT. Translating gives CATSVQGYNSPLHF.

A remark on this clonotype: This is likely a read error, given that the CDR3 carries no conserved phenylalanine or tryptophan at its end. The DNA is omitted, as the CDR3 cannot be located on it reliably, and the CDR3 follows TCRdb's listing. The rearrangement links TRBV14 to TRBJ1-4; the table calls TRBD1, which could not be checked here. The CDR3 is 16 amino acids long, termini counted. Germline values: CDR1 SGHDN, CDR2 FVKESK. CDR3 loop: CASSQHGTGKMKNGFL.

Comment on this clonotype: Since no conserved phenylalanine or tryptophan closes the CDR3, a read error is the likely cause. The chain is built from TRBV12-3 or TRBV12-4 and TRBJ2-3; no definite D call. The CDR3 covers 11 residues. Trimming shortened V by 6 bases and J by 3 bases, and 4 bases separated the two germline ends. The CDR3 protein is CASRITDTQYL. Here the CDR3 DNA reads TGTGCCAGCAGAATTACAGATACGCAGTATCTT.

This clonotype occurred once. The V gene is TRBV19, the J gene TRBJ1-2; 12 nucleotides align to TRBD1. V lost 5 bases, J lost 4 bases, and 5 bases stayed unmatched. The CDR3 length is 15 residues. Germline CDR1 and CDR2: LNHDA and SQIVND (reference sequence). The DNA of the CDR3 is TGTGCCAGTAGTCCGGGACAGGGGGCTATCTATGGCTACACCTTC. This encodes CASSPGQGAIYGYTF.

The chain uses TRBV5-4 and TRBJ1-2; tentative D call: TRBD1 (5 bases). Germline assignment: CDR1 SGHNT and CDR2 YYREEE (reference sequence). V lost 0 bases and J 6 bases, leaving 15 bases between the germline ends. The CDR3 is 15 residues long. CDR3: CASSLDGGFLNGYTF. The CDR3 DNA is TGTGCCAGCAGCTTGGATGGGGGATTCCTTAATGGCTACACCTTC.

J is TRBJ2-3 and V is TRBV5-6; TRBD2 is a possible D gene (7 bases). CDR3 length: 15 amino acids. V was shortened by 2 bases and J by 0 bases, with 10 bases between the two germline ends. CDR1 is SGHDT and CDR2 is YYEEEE in the germline V gene. The CDR3 sequence is CASSFRGASTDTQYF. Written as DNA, the CDR3 is TGTGCCAGCAGCTTCCGGGGGGCCAGCACAGATACGCAGTATTTT.

This sequence joins TRBV12-3 or TRBV12-4 and TRBJ2-3; D unclear. The length of the CDR3 is 16 residues. V lost 0 bases to trimming and J lost 0 bases, with 10 bases between them. CDR3 nucleotides: TGTGCCAGCAGTTTAGCCGACACTCCTAGCACAGATACGCAGTATTTT. Translating it yields CASSLADTPSTDTQYF.

V and J are TRBV2 and TRBJ1-6; no clear D gene. Germline CDR1 and CDR2: SNHLY and FYNNEI. Trimming shortened V by 3 bases and J by 7 bases, and 10 bases separated the two germline ends. The length of the CDR3 is 14 residues. CDR3 amino acids: CASSDNPPNSPLHF. The CDR3, as DNA: TGTGCCAGCAGTGACAACCCCCCGAATTCACCCCTCCACTTT.

This clonotype has at least ten counts. The rearrangement joins TRBV3-1 to TRBJ1-2; D is perhaps TRBD1 (6 bases). With 4 bases removed from V and 4 bases from J, the gap between germline ends came to 13 bases. This CDR3 spans 14 amino acids. CDR1 is LGHDT, CDR2 YNNKEL, per germline (reference sequence). DNA of the CDR3: TGTGCCAGCAGCCTCGGACAGAACGGCTATGGCTACACCTTC. This sequence encodes CASSLGQNGYGYTF.

The rearrangement links TRBV24-1 to TRBJ1-2; 11 positions match TRBD1. Germline loops: CDR1 KGHDR, CDR2 SFDVKD. V was pared by 6 bases and J by 3 bases, with 2 bases of the junction left unmatched. CDR3 size: 14 residues. CDR3 nucleotide sequence: TGTGCCACCAGTCCGGGACAGGGGGACTATGGCTACACCTTC. Translating gives CATSPGQGDYGYTF.

The chain uses TRBV10-3 and TRBJ2-1; D is unclear. Germline loops: CDR1 ENHRY, CDR2 SYGVKD. With 4 bases removed from V and 2 bases from J, the gap between germline ends came to 6 bases. CDR3 size: 13 residues. CDR3 nucleotide sequence: TGTGCCATCAGTGGAGGCCCCTACAATGAGCAGTTCTTC. This sequence encodes CAISGGPYNEQFF.